This entry concerns a single T cell receptor (beta chain). The antigen is unknown. The V and J ends lost 5 bases and 2 bases respectively, with 15 bases between them. The CDR3 contains 15 residues. CDR1 is SGHNT and CDR2 is YYREEE in the germline V gene (reference sequence). The entry originates in a study of T cells after yellow fever vaccination. Study results and limitations: Post-booster reappearance was seen for most primary-vaccination clones (roughly 96% CD4, around 91% CD8). CD4 and CD8 compartments shared a small share of clonotypes. It was a weaker secondary response, yet one that peaked faster, at day 5 versus 15.

Each CDR3 protein is one row after TCRdb ran MiXCR on the 5' RACE reads. The sample has 620,000 or so distinct CDR3 sequences, about a sixth seen once; the top ten hold around 15%. Specimen: PBMCs, collected around 5 days after the first yellow fever vaccination. V usage is TRBV5-4 and J usage is TRBJ2-3; D is possibly TRBD1 (5 bases). The source of this sequence is a man aged 18 to 30 who received the YFV17D yellow fever vaccine. The CDR3 reads CASRAFPGHTDTQYF. As DNA, the CDR3 is TGTGCCAGCAGGGCTTTCCCAGGACACACAGATACGCAGTATTTT.